A single sample is the source of the 29 T cell receptor beta chains below, sequenced in a study of vaccination and CD4 T cells after COVID-19. For these receptors, no antigen is known. With the Oncomine TCR Beta short-read assay, DNA from cultured CD4+ T cells was sequenced. MiXCR was run by TCRdb on the PCR reads, yielding one entry per CDR3 protein. The table shows roughly 24,000 distinct CDR3 sequences, with 40% to 50% occurring only once. Documented treatment: approximately 9-day PBMC culture with coronavirus spike peptide pools or control peptides (ViraFEST assay). Sequenced sample: CD4+ T cells from blood, cultured in vitro. The receptors come from a human donor who had recovered from COVID-19.

This chain links TRBV28 with TRBJ2-7, with unresolved D. Trimming took off 2 bases at V and 7 bases at J, with 9 bases between the two ends. This CDR3 contains 12 residues. Germline CDR1 and CDR2: MDHEN and SYDVKM. The CDR3 coding sequence is TGTGCCAGCAGTTTACAAAGGGTAGAGCAGTACTTC. It codes for CASSLQRVEQYF.

This clonotype has only a few counts. The V and J genes are TRBV28 and TRBJ1-1; 10 bases are a match to TRBD1. The CDR3 has 19 amino acids. Germline lookup yields CDR1 MDHEN and CDR2 SYDVKM. J was trimmed by 1 base and V by 2 bases; bases with no gene match: 13. CDR3 sequence: CASSLIPWTGGRRNTEAFF. The CDR3 nucleotides read TGTGCCAGCAGTTTAATCCCCTGGACAGGGGGAAGGCGGAACACTGAAGCTTTCTTT.

This clonotype came up a few times. The gene calls are TRBV20-1 and TRBJ2-7, with 10 bases that match TRBD1. The trim removed 3 bases at V and 3 bases at J, leaving 2 bases unmatched. This CDR3 has 13 residues. Germline CDR1 is DFQATT and CDR2 is SNEGSKA (reference sequence). The CDR3 DNA follows: TGCAGTGCTAGCTGGGACAGGGGCTACGAGCAGTACTTC. Translating gives CSASWDRGYEQYF.

This clonotype was seen a few times. The CDR3 DNA follows: TGTGCCAGCAGCTTAAGAGCCAAACAGCCCCAGCATTTT. Amino acids: CASSLRAKQPQHF. The V gene is TRBV7-3, the J gene TRBJ1-5; D is unclear. V was shortened by 1 base and J by 7 bases, with 8 bases between the two germline ends. CDR3 size: 13 residues. The V gene's germline CDR1 is SGHTA and CDR2 FQGTGA.

The CDR3 here is CGRAGNTGELFF. As DNA, the CDR3 is TGCGGGAGAGCGGGAAACACCGGGGAGCTGTTTTTT. The chain couples TRBV20-1 to TRBJ2-2, with 7 bases fitting TRBD2. Germline values: CDR1 DFQATT, CDR2 SNEGSKA (reference sequence). This CDR3 contains 12 residues.

The chain has TRBV7-2 and TRBJ2-3; maybe TRBD2 (5 bases). This CDR3 has 14 amino acids. Germline values: CDR1 SGHTA, CDR2 FQGNSA. Between the trimmed V and J ends, which lost 3 bases and 6 bases, there was a span of 13 bases. The CDR3 is CASSLLASRDTQYF. DNA for the CDR3: TGTGCCAGCAGCTTGTTGGCTAGCCGGGATACGCAGTATTTT.

This clonotype occurred a few times. The rearrangement uses TRBV7-2 and TRBJ1-5; D uncertain. In germline, CDR1 is SGHTA, CDR2 FQGNSA. V lost 2 bases and J lost 8, with 10 bases in between. This CDR3 contains 13 residues. The CDR3 bases are TGTGCCAGCAGCTTATTGTATGGTGAGCCCCAGCATTTT. This sequence encodes CASSLLYGEPQHF.

This clonotype showed up just a few times. V is TRBV28 and J is TRBJ1-3; 10 bases fit TRBD1. Looked up from germline, CDR1 is MDHEN and CDR2 is SYDVKM. Trimming cost V 6 bases and J 0 bases; bases outside gene matches: 5. This CDR3 region has 16 residues. The CDR3: CASRGTGDYSGNTIYF. The CDR3 DNA sequence: TGTGCCAGCAGAGGGACAGGGGATTACTCTGGAAACACCATATATTTT.

This clonotype was observed a handful of times. In DNA form, the CDR3 reads TGCAGTGCTAGAGATCCAAGTGGAGGACACACTGAAGCTTTCTTT. It codes for CSARDPSGGHTEAFF. V is TRBV20-1 and J is TRBJ1-1; D gene ambiguous. The CDR3 contains 15 residues. The V gene's germline CDR1 is DFQATT and CDR2 SNEGSKA (reference sequence). Trimming pared 0 bases from V and 3 bases from J, leaving 14 bases between.

The V and J genes are TRBV19 and TRBJ2-7, with D possibly being TRBD1 or TRBD2 (6 bases each). Germline V gene sequence: CDR1 LNHDA, CDR2 SQIVND (reference sequence). The V gene lost 7 bases and the J gene lost 3 bases, with 19 bases spanning the gap. The CDR3 consists of 15 residues. The CDR3 is CASMGAGQTSYEQYF. For the CDR3, the DNA is TGTGCCAGTATGGGGGCGGGGCAGACAAGCTACGAGCAGTACTTC.

The V call is TRBV20-1, the J call TRBJ2-7; 9 positions match TRBD1. The length of the CDR3 is 13 residues. The ends lost 4 bases at V and 5 bases at J; junction bases unmatched: 6. From germline, CDR1 is DFQATT and CDR2 SNEGSKA (reference sequence). CDR3 DNA: TGCAGTGCTACGGGACAGGGTATCGACGAGCAGTACTTC. Translation gives CSATGQGIDEQYF.

The chain recombines TRBV6-5 with TRBJ1-6; D perhaps matches TRBD1 (6 bases). The germline gives CDR1 MNHEY, CDR2 SVGAGI. V was clipped by 2 bases and J by 10 bases, with 15 bases between them. The length of the CDR3 is 15 residues. CDR3 loop: CASSYSIQGQSPLHF. The CDR3 DNA is TGTGCCAGCAGTTACAGTATCCAGGGGCAATCACCCCTCCACTTT.

This clonotype turned up a few times. This chain connects TRBV20-1 to TRBJ1-1; tentative D call: TRBD1 (5 bases). Looked up from germline, CDR1 is DFQATT and CDR2 is SNEGSKA (reference sequence). V was shortened by 1 base and J by 3 bases, with 18 bases between the two germline ends. The CDR3 totals 16 residues. CDR3 amino acids: CSARVPRGRVDTEAFF. The CDR3 bases are TGCAGTGCTAGAGTACCCCGGGGCAGGGTGGACACTGAAGCTTTCTTT.

This chain joins TRBV7-8 and TRBJ1-4; 7 bases match TRBD1. Germline V gives CDR1 SGHVS, CDR2 FQNEAQ. Trimming removed 1 base from V and 7 bases from J; junction bases left unmatched: 3. The CDR3 covers 14 residues. The CDR3, as DNA: TGTGCCAGCAGCTTAGACAGGGGTGGTGAAAAACTGTTTTTT. It is translated as CASSLDRGGEKLFF.

This chain links TRBV21-1 with TRBJ1-1; the table's D call of TRBD1 was not tested on the DNA. TRBV21-1 is assigned pseudogene status. CDR3 length equals 13 residues. The CDR3 DNA follows: TGTGCCACCTTTGGGACAGCGAACACTGAAGCTTTCTTT. Protein product: CATFGTANTEAFF.

The V call is TRBV2, the J call TRBJ2-2; D is ambiguous. Trimming removed 2 bases from V and 4 bases from J, with 8 bases in between. The CDR3 runs 14 residues. Germline V gene lookup returns CDR1 SNHLY and CDR2 FYNNEI. As DNA, the CDR3 is TGTGCCAGCAGTGAAATTCCGGGCACCGGGGAGCTGTTTTTT. As protein: CASSEIPGTGELFF. Supplemented by reference TRBV2 and TRBJ2-2, the full variable domain reads EPEVTQTPSHQVTQMGQEVILRCVPISNHLYFYWYRQILGQKVEFLVSFYNNEISEKSEIFDDQFSVERPDGSNFTLKIRSTKLEDSAMYFCASSEIPGTGELFFGEGSRLTVL.

This clonotype was observed a handful of times. The J gene is TRBJ1-2, the V gene TRBV7-9; 9 bases are a match to TRBD1. J lost 4 bases, V lost 0 bases, and 6 bases had no gene match. CDR1 is SEHNR, CDR2 FQNEAQ, per germline (reference sequence). The CDR3 runs to 16 residues. CDR3 sequence (DNA): TGTGCCAGCAGCTTAGCATCGACAGGGGGGACCTATGGCTACACCTTC. This encodes CASSLASTGGTYGYTF. Filled out from reference TRBV7-9 and TRBJ1-2, the complete variable domain reads DTGVSQNPRHKITKRGQNVTFRCDPISEHNRLYWYRQTLGQGPEFLTYFQNEAQLEKSRLLSDRFSAERPKGSFSTLEIQRTEQGDSAMYLCASSLASTGGTYGYTFGSGTRLTVV.

This clonotype was observed a handful of times. The chain joins TRBV19 to TRBJ2-1; 9 nucleotides line up with TRBD2. The V and J ends lost 3 bases and 3 bases, in that order; junction bases with no gene match: 3. Germline values: CDR1 LNHDA, CDR2 SQIVND (reference sequence). The CDR3 is 15 residues long. In DNA, the CDR3 is TGTGCCAGTAGTATCTTAGCGGGGGACTACAATGAGCAGTTCTTC. This sequence encodes CASSILAGDYNEQFF.

This clonotype was seen more than once but under ten times. The chain employs TRBV11-3 and TRBJ1-2; D is ambiguous. Looked up from germline, CDR1 is SGHNT and CDR2 is YENEEA. The CDR3 contains 14 residues. The V gene lost 4 bases and the J gene lost 6 bases, with 15 bases spanning the gap. Here the CDR3 reads CASSYSRDPDGYTF. The CDR3 DNA reads TGTGCCAGCAGCTATAGTAGGGATCCCGATGGCTACACCTTC.

The J gene is TRBJ2-2, the V gene TRBV7-8; D possibly matches TRBD1 or TRBD2 (7 bases each). Trimming took 5 bases from V and 7 from J, leaving 17 bases between them. The CDR3 spans 15 residues. CDR1 SGHVS and CDR2 FQNEAQ come from the germline V gene. The CDR3 protein is CASSPQGGRDGELFF. CDR3 nucleotides: TGTGCCAGCAGCCCCCAGGGGGGGCGGGACGGGGAGCTGTTTTTT.

This clonotype was seen only a few times. The chain employs TRBV5-1 and TRBJ2-5; 9 bases are a match to TRBD1. J gave up 7 bases and V 6 bases, and 10 bases lay outside the gene matches. The CDR3 spans 14 residues. Germline loops: CDR1 SGHRS, CDR2 YFSETQ. The CDR3: CASTLGQGLGTQYF. CDR3 nucleotide sequence: TGCGCCAGCACTCTGGGACAGGGCCTGGGGACCCAGTACTTC.

The J gene is TRBJ2-7, the V gene TRBV18, with TRBD1 matching over 8 bases. The CDR3 contains 15 residues. Looked up from germline, CDR1 is KGHSH and CDR2 is LQKENI. The V and J ends lost 3 bases and 3 bases, in that order; junction bases with no gene match: 7. The CDR3 DNA reads TGTGCCAGCTCACCCGGGACAGGAAAGCTCTACGAGCAGTACTTC. Translating gives CASSPGTGKLYEQYF. Drawing the rest from reference TRBV18 and TRBJ2-7, the complete variable domain is NAGVMQNPRHLVRRRGQEARLRCSPMKGHSHVYWYRQLPEEGLKFMVYLQKENIIDESGMPKERFSAEFPKEGPSILRIQQVVRGDSAAYFCASSPGTGKLYEQYFGPGTRLTVT.

The chain links TRBV27 to TRBJ1-2, with TRBD1 matching 7 bases. Per the germline V gene, CDR1 is MNHEY and CDR2 is SMNVEV (reference sequence). The CDR3 has 17 amino acids. J lost 2 bases, V lost 6 bases, and 15 bases had no gene match. CDR3 in amino acids: CASSHRQGGGKNYGYTF. For the CDR3, the DNA is TGTGCCAGCAGCCACAGACAGGGTGGGGGGAAAAACTATGGCTACACCTTC.

The chain employs TRBV6-1 and TRBJ2-1; tentatively, D is TRBD1 (5 bases). Germline V gene data show CDR1 as MNHNS and CDR2 as SASEGT. V lost 4 bases and J 4 bases, leaving 8 bases between the germline ends. CDR3 length: 13 amino acids. DNA of the CDR3: TGTGCCAGCAGTGGGACAAATTACAATGAGCAGTTCTTC. This codes for CASSGTNYNEQFF.

As for this clonotype: One end of the junction does not line up with germline, which may come from a read error. The chain combines TRBV7-3 with TRBJ2-7, with 8 bases identical to TRBD1. From germline, CDR1 is SGHTA and CDR2 FQGTGA. The CDR3 has 15 residues. The CDR3, as DNA: TGTGCCAGCAGCCTAACCGGGACAGGCTGGGGGGAGCAGTACTTC. It encodes CASSLTGTGWGEQYF.

The chain combines TRBV6-1 with TRBJ2-1; tentatively, D is TRBD2 (5 bases). Trimming took 6 bases from V and 1 from J, leaving 7 bases between them. The CDR3 is 13 amino acids. Germline V gene data show CDR1 as MNHNS and CDR2 as SASEGT. The CDR3 spells CASSPGSYNEQFF. For the CDR3, the DNA is TGTGCCAGCAGCCCGGGATCCTACAATGAGCAGTTCTTC.

The chain uses TRBV28 and TRBJ1-5, with 9 bases that match TRBD1. The CDR3 covers 16 residues. V dropped 4 bases and J dropped 4; count of bases not matched to a gene: 8. Germline CDR1 is MDHEN and CDR2 is SYDVKM. DNA of the CDR3: TGTGCCAGCAGTTCTCCCGGGGGACAGGGAAATCAGCCCCAGCATTTT. It yields the protein CASSSPGGQGNQPQHF.

This sequence joins TRBV7-6 and TRBJ2-2; 7 bases are a match to TRBD1. V shed 7 bases and J 3 bases; nucleotides not matched to a gene: 8. This CDR3 spans 15 amino acids. Germline values: CDR1 SGHVS, CDR2 FNYEAQ. The CDR3 nucleotides are TGTGCCAGCAATCTATGGACAGGACACACCGGGGAGCTGTTTTTT. It encodes CASNLWTGHTGELFF.

This chain links TRBV28 with TRBJ1-2, with D unresolved. Per the germline V gene, CDR1 is MDHEN and CDR2 is SYDVKM. This CDR3 has 13 amino acids. V lost 5 bases to trimming and J lost 7 bases, with 14 bases between them. The chain's CDR3 is CASSPPTEGGYTF. The CDR3 DNA is TGTGCCAGCAGTCCCCCGACGGAGGGTGGCTACACCTTC.